This T cell receptor (beta chain) was sequenced for a study of blood T cells in healthy people across ages. This clonotype appeared many times. Then a second PCR, running about 7 to 11 cycles, was carried out with a sample-barcoded 5' primer and a J-beta primer mix. Each cDNA molecule received a tag from a template-switch adaptor that had 12 random nucleotides. Each sample yielded at least 2.5 million CDR3-containing paired-end reads. TCRdb re-called the 5' RACE reads with MiXCR, one entry per CDR3 protein. The sample has 650,000 to 700,000 distinct CDR3 sequences; about 30% are singletons. J lost 6 bases, V lost 7 bases, and 13 bases had no gene match. This CDR3 is 15 amino acids long. Germline lookup yields CDR1 DFQATT and CDR2 SNEGSKA (reference sequence).

Sequencing was carried out using blood. The rearrangement links TRBV20-1 to TRBJ2-1; 9 bases agree with TRBD2. This clonotype was obtained from a woman older than 75 in good health. The CDR3 reads CSGNGQRGVLNEQFF. The CDR3 DNA is TGCAGTGGAAACGGGCAGCGGGGGGTCCTCAATGAGCAGTTCTTC.